A selection of T cell receptor beta chains follows, all from one sample in a study of metastatic and nonmetastatic thyroid tumors. TCRdb re-clonotyped the PCR reads via MiXCR. The sample holds some 30,000 clones, 11% seen once. Sequencing input: blood. The receptor source for this set is a female donor with papillary thyroid cancer or a benign thyroid nodule (not recorded which). Some clones in this sample may be carry-over from other donors' samples. Both conserved end residues are part of each CDR3. A D gene is named only where the DNA matches it firmly.

cdr3_aa,j_call,d_call,v_call
CASSVDLGYGYTF,TRBJ1-2,NA,TRBV9
CASSELGRGLNEQYF,TRBJ2-7,TRBD1,TRBV2
CASKAAGGLEKLFF,TRBJ1-4,NA,TRBV19
CAVGRTEAFF,TRBJ1-1,NA,TRBV6-1
CAPGRSGRSGELFF,TRBJ2-2,TRBD2,TRBV27
CASSHGQNTGELFF,TRBJ2-2,NA,TRBV12-3/TRBV12-4
CASSFSPQGRAYEQYF,TRBJ2-7,NA,TRBV7-9
CAISEMGNNEKLFF,TRBJ1-4,NA,TRBV10-3
CASRSSGRGNEQFF,TRBJ2-1,TRBD2,TRBV6-1
CASSPDRQGSGDEQYF,TRBJ2-7,TRBD1,TRBV28
CSASRGRNTEAFF,TRBJ1-1,NA,TRBV20-1
CASSLAFGLMDTEAFF,TRBJ1-1,NA,TRBV5-1
CASSPSLTGDYGYTF,TRBJ1-2,TRBD1,TRBV18
CASSWTVYNEQFF,TRBJ2-1,NA,TRBV12-3/TRBV12-4
CATSDSGGQAFYEQYF,TRBJ2-7,TRBD1,TRBV24-1
CSADTSEGTGELFF,TRBJ2-2,TRBD2,TRBV20-1
CATSPSVTDTQYF,TRBJ2-3,NA,TRBV24-1
CASSYRAVNNEQFF,TRBJ2-1,NA,TRBV6-5
CASSLYIGDRYEQYF,TRBJ2-7,NA,TRBV7-9
CSVEGQVGEKLFF,TRBJ1-4,NA,TRBV29-1
CASRGPGQVGANVLTF,TRBJ2-6,NA,TRBV2
CSATQGTSGRVSTDTQYF,TRBJ2-3,TRBD2,TRBV20-1
CSARESSGWRPEQFF,TRBJ2-1,TRBD2,TRBV20-1